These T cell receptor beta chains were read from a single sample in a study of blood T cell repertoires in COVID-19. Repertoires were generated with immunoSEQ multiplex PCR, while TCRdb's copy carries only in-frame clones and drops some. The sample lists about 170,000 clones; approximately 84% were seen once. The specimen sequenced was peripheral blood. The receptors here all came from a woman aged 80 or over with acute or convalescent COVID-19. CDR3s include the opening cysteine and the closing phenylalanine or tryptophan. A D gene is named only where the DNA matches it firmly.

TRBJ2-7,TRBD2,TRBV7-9,TGTGCCACCTCGGGGGGCTACGAGCAGTACTTC,CATSGGYEQYF
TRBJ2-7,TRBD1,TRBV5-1,TGCGCCAGCAGCTCTTCCGGGACAGGGTTAAGCGAGCAGTACTTC,CASSSSGTGLSEQYF
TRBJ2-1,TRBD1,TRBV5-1,TGCGCCAGCAGCTCCGGGACAGGGGGACCCTACAATGAGCAGTTCTTC,CASSSGTGGPYNEQFF
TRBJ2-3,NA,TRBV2,TGTGCCAGCAGTGATTGGACTGTAGATAAAGATACGCAGTATTTT,CASSDWTVDKDTQYF
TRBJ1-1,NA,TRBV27,TGTGCCAGCAGTCCTAGCTTATGGGGGGACACTGAAGCTTTCTTT,CASSPSLWGDTEAFF
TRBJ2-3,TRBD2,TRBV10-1,TGCGCCAGCAGTGACATGCTAGCGGGAGAGGTTTATACGCAGTATTTT,CASSDMLAGEVYTQYF
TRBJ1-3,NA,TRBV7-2,TGTGCCAGCAGCCCAACCCCGTCGGGAGGAAACACCATATATTTT,CASSPTPSGGNTIYF
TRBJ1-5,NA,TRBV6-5,TGTGCCAGCAGTTCAAGCAGGGGAGAGAGGCAGCCCCAGCATTTT,CASSSSRGERQPQHF
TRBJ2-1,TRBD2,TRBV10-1,TGCGCCAGCAGTGGGGGACTAGCGGGGGACCGGGATGAGCAGTTCTTC,CASSGGLAGDRDEQFF
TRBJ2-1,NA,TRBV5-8,TGTGCCAGCAGCTTGGGGCCTAGGTCCTACAATGAGCAGTTCTTC,CASSLGPRSYNEQFF
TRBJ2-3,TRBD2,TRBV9,TGTGCCAGCAGCGTGTCTAGCGGGAACACAGATACGCAGTATTTT,CASSVSSGNTDTQYF
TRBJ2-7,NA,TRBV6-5,TGTGCCAGCAGTTCGGTGGGTCGGGTCTACGAGCAGTACTTC,CASSSVGRVYEQYF
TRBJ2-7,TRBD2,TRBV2,TGTGCCAGCTGGGGAGGGAACCATGTGGTGTACGAGCAGTACTTC,CASWGGNHVVYEQYF